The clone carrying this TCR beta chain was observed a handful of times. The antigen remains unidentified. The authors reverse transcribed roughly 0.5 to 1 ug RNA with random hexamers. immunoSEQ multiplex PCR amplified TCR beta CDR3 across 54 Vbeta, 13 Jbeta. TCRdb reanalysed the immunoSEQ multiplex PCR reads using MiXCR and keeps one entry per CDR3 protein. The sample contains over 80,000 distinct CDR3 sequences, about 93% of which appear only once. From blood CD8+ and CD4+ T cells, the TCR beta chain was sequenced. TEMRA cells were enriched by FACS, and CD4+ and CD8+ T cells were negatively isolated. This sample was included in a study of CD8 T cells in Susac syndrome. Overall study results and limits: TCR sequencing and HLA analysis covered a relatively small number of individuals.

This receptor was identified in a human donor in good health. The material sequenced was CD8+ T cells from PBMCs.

The CDR3 DNA follows: TGTGCCAGCAGTTTAGCGGGCCTCCCCTACGAGCAGTACTTC. Amino acids: CASSLAGLPYEQYF. The genes are TRBV27 and TRBJ2-7; perhaps TRBD2 as D (5 bases). The CDR3 loop spans 14 amino acids. Germline CDR1 is MNHEY and CDR2 is SMNVEV (reference sequence). V lost 2 bases and J lost 2, with 10 bases in between.